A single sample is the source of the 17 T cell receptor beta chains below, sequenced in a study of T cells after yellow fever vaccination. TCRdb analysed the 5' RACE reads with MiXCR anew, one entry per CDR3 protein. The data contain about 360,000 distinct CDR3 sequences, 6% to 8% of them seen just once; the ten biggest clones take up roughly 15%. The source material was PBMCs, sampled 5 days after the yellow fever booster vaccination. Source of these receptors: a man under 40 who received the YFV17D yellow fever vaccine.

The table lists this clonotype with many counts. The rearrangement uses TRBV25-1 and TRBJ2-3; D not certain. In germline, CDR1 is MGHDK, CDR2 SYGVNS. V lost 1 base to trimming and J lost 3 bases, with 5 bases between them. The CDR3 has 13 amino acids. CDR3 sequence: CASSELETDTQYF. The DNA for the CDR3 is TGTGCCAGCAGTGAATTGGAAACAGATACGCAGTATTTT.

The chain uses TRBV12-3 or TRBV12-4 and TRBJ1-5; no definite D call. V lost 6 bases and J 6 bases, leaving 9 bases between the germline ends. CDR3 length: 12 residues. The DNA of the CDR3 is TGTGCCAGCAGGCTAGCCGGTCAGCCCCAGCATTTT. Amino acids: CASRLAGQPQHF.

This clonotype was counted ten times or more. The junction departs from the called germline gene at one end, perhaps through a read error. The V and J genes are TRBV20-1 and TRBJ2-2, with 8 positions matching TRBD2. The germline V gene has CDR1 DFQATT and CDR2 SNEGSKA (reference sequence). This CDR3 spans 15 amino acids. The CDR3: CSARLREDFTVELFF. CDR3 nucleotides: TGCAGTGCTAGACTGCGGGAGGACTTCACCGTGGAGCTGTTTTTT.

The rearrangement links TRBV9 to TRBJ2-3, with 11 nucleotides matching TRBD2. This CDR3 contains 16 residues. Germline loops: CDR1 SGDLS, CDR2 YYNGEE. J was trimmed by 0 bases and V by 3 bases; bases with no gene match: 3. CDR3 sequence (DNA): TGTGCCAGCAGCGGGGGACTAGCGGTCAGCACAGATACGCAGTATTTT. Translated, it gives CASSGGLAVSTDTQYF.

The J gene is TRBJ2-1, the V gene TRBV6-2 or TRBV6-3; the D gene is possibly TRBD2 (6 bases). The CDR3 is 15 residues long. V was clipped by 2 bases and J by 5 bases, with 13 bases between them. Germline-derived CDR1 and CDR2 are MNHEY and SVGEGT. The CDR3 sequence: CASSYAGLLNNEQFF. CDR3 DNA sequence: TGTGCCAGCAGTTACGCGGGACTCCTGAACAATGAGCAGTTCTTC.

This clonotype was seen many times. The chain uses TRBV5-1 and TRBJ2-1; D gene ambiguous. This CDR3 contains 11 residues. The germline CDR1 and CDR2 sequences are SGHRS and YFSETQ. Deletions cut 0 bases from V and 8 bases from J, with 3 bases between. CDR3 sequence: CASSLEHEQFF. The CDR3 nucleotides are TGCGCCAGCAGCTTGGAGCATGAGCAGTTCTTC.

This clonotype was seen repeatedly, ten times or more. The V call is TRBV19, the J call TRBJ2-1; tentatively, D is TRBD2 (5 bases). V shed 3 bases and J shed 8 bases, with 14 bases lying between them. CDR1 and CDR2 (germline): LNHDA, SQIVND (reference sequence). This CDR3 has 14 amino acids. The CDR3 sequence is CASSIDGKGDEQFF. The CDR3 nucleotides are TGTGCCAGTAGTATCGACGGGAAGGGCGATGAGCAGTTCTTC.

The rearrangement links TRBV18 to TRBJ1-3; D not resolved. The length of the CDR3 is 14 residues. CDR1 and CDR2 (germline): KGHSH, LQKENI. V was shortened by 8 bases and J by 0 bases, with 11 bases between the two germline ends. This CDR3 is CASRRENSGNTIYF. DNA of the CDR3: TGTGCCAGCCGGAGAGAAAACTCTGGAAACACCATATATTTT. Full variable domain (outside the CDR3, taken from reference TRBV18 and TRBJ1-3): NAGVMQNPRHLVRRRGQEARLRCSPMKGHSHVYWYRQLPEEGLKFMVYLQKENIIDESGMPKERFSAEFPKEGPSILRIQQVVRGDSAAYFCASRRENSGNTIYFGEGSWLTVV.

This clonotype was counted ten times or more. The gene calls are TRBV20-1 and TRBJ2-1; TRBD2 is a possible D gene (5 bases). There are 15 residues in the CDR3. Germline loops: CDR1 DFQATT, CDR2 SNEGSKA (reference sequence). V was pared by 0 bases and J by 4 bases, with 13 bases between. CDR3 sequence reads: CSARDQRELYNEQFF. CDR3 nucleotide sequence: TGCAGTGCTAGAGATCAACGGGAATTATACAATGAGCAGTTCTTC.

Written as DNA, the CDR3 is TGTGCCAGCAGCTTATGGGCCAGTTCACCCCTCCACTTT. Translated, it gives CASSLWASSPLHF. J is TRBJ1-6 and V is TRBV7-2, with no clear D. CDR1 is SGHTA and CDR2 is FQGNSA in the germline V gene. This CDR3 is 13 amino acids long. V dropped 2 bases and J dropped 9 bases, with 8 bases sitting between them. The whole variable domain, filled in from reference TRBV7-2 and TRBJ1-6, reads GAGVSQSPSNKVTEKGKDVELRCDPISGHTALYWYRQSLGQGLEFLIYFQGNSAPDKSGLPSDRFSAERTGGSVSTLTIQRTQQEDSAVYLCASSLWASSPLHFGNGTRLTVT.

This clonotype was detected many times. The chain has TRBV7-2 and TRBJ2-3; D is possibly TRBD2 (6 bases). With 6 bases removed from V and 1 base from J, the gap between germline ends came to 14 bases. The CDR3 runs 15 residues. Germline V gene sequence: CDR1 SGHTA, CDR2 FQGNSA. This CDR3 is CASRKAGLRTDTQYF. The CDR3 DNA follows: TGTGCCAGCAGGAAGGCGGGACTTCGCACAGATACGCAGTATTTT.

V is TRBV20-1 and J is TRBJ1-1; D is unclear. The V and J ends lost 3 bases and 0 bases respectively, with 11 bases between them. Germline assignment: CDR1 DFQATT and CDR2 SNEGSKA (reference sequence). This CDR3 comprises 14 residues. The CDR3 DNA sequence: TGCAGTGCTAGGCTCCCAGCTATGAACACTGAAGCTTTCTTT. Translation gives CSARLPAMNTEAFF.

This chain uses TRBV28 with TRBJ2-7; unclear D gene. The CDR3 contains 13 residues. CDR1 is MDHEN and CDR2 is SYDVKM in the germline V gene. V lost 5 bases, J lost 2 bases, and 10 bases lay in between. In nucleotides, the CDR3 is TGTGCCAGCAGTGAAGACTGGCCCTACGAGCAGTACTTC. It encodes CASSEDWPYEQYF.

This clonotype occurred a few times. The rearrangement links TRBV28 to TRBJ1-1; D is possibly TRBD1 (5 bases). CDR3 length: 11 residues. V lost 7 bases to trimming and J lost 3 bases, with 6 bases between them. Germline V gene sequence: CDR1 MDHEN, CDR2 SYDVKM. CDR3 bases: TGTGCCAGCACGGGGGACACTGAAGCTTTCTTT. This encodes CASTGDTEAFF.

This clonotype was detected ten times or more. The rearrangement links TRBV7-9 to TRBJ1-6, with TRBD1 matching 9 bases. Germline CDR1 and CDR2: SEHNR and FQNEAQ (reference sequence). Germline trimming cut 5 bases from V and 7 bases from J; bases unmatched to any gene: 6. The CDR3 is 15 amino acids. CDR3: CASSDRTGVNSPLHF. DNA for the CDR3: TGTGCCAGCAGCGACAGGACAGGGGTGAATTCACCCCTCCACTTT.

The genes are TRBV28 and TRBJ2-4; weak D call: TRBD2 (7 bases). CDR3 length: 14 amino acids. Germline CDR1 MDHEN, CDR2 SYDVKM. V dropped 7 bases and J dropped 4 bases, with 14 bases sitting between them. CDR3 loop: CASTLGGPKNIQYF. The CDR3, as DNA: TGTGCCAGCACCCTCGGGGGGCCTAAAAACATTCAGTACTTC.

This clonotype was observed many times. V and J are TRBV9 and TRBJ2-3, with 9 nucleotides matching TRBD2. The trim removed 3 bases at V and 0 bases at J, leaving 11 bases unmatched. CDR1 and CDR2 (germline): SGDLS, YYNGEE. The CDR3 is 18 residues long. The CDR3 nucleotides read TGTGCCAGCAGCGGGGGGCGCCTAGCGGGGACTAGCACAGATACGCAGTATTTT. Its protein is CASSGGRLAGTSTDTQYF.